This T cell receptor (beta chain) was recorded in a study of spatial heterogeneity in lung cancer. Time point defined: sample taken at primary tumor resection. Trimming took off 3 bases at V and 1 base at J, with 6 bases between the two ends. This CDR3 region has 13 residues. Germline V CDR1 and CDR2: GTSNPN, SVGIG (reference sequence). A unique molecular identifier was attached to every TCR cDNA molecule. TCRdb independently ran MiXCR on the 5' RACE reads; one entry per CDR3 protein. The table lists around 10,000 distinct CDR3 sequences, around 3.5% of them singletons, with less than 65% in the top ten. This clonotype was seen a handful of times.

This receptor was taken from a female donor with early-stage non-small cell lung cancer. V usage is TRBV30 and J usage is TRBJ2-2; D gene ambiguous. The sample consisted of PBMCs, taken at surgery. CDR3 residues: CAWRQRNTGELFF. The CDR3 bases are TGTGCCTGGAGGCAACGGAACACCGGGGAGCTGTTTTTT.